This is a list of T cell receptor beta chains from one sample in a study of Ad26.COV2.S vaccination and SARS-CoV-2 variants. Sequencing was performed with immunoSEQ multiplex PCR; in TCRdb, only in-frame clones are kept and a portion is missing. Here the sample spans 150,000 to 200,000 clones, 87% being singletons. The sample here was peripheral blood, taken after recovery from COVID-19. These receptor sequences come from a human donor who had recovered from COVID-19. Each CDR3 is given with its conserved first and last residue. The order of the fields is CDR3 protein, CDR3 DNA, D gene, V gene, J gene, clone size, CDR3 length. The D gene is left open where the match is weak. Clone size is shown for a subset of rows, as once, few, many or a class of expanded clone.

CDR3aa: CASSPPYSIPYGYTF; CDR3nt: TGTGCCAGCTCACCACCGTACAGCATTCCCTATGGCTACACCTTC; d_gene: NA; v_gene: TRBV18; j_gene: TRBJ1-2; abundance: once; len: 15
CDR3aa: CASSIGTTTDTQYF; CDR3nt: TGTGCCAGTAGTATAGGGACTACCACAGATACGCAGTATTTT; d_gene: NA; v_gene: TRBV19; j_gene: TRBJ2-3; abundance: NA; len: 14
CDR3aa: CSVEITEAFF; CDR3nt: TGCAGCGTAGAAATCACTGAAGCTTTCTTT; d_gene: NA; v_gene: TRBV29-1; j_gene: TRBJ1-1; abundance: NA; len: 10
CDR3aa: CASSRRGGPPNIQYF; CDR3nt: TGTGCCAGCAGTAGGAGGGGTGGCCCTCCAAACATTCAGTACTTC; d_gene: NA; v_gene: TRBV2; j_gene: TRBJ2-4; abundance: NA; len: 15
CDR3aa: CASSLAESYGYTF; CDR3nt: TGTGCCAGCAGCTTAGCAGAATCCTATGGCTACACCTTC; d_gene: NA; v_gene: TRBV7-9; j_gene: TRBJ1-2; abundance: few; len: 13
CDR3aa: CASSLDRELEKLFF; CDR3nt: TGTGCCAGCAGCTTAGACAGGGAGCTTGAAAAACTGTTTTTT; d_gene: NA; v_gene: TRBV7-9; j_gene: TRBJ1-4; abundance: NA; len: 14
CDR3aa: CASSRSRASGRWSYNEQFF; CDR3nt: TGTGCCAGCAGCCGTTCTAGGGCTAGCGGGAGGTGGTCCTACAATGAGCAGTTCTTC; d_gene: TRBD2; v_gene: TRBV7-2; j_gene: TRBJ2-1; abundance: NA; len: 19
CDR3aa: CASIGSDLVAEAFF; CDR3nt: TGTGCCAGTATAGGGTCCGATCTAGTAGCTGAAGCTTTCTTT; d_gene: NA; v_gene: TRBV19; j_gene: TRBJ1-1; abundance: NA; len: 14
CDR3aa: CASSYSRDFEAFF; CDR3nt: TGTGCCAGCAGTTACTCGAGAGACTTTGAAGCTTTCTTT; d_gene: NA; v_gene: TRBV6-5; j_gene: TRBJ1-1; abundance: once; len: 13
CDR3aa: CASSVERDTQYF; CDR3nt: TGTGCCAGCAGCGTAGAGAGAGATACGCAGTATTTT; d_gene: NA; v_gene: TRBV9; j_gene: TRBJ2-3; abundance: NA; len: 12
CDR3aa: CASSLSPAGSGTGELFF; CDR3nt: TGTGCCAGCAGCTTAAGCCCAGCGGGGAGTGGGACCGGGGAGCTGTTTTTT; d_gene: TRBD2; v_gene: TRBV7-3; j_gene: TRBJ2-2; abundance: NA; len: 17
CDR3aa: CASSQTGPGDGYTF; CDR3nt: TGTGCCAGCAGCCAAACAGGGCCGGGGGATGGCTACACCTTC; d_gene: NA; v_gene: TRBV3-1/TRBV3-2; j_gene: TRBJ1-2; abundance: NA; len: 14
CDR3aa: CASSVGLVEQFF; CDR3nt: TGTGCCAGCAGCGTCGGACTAGTTGAGCAGTTCTTC; d_gene: TRBD2; v_gene: TRBV2; j_gene: TRBJ2-1; abundance: NA; len: 12
CDR3aa: CASSPNIAGGPYNEQFF; CDR3nt: TGTGCCAGCTCACCAAATATCGCGGGGGGGCCATACAATGAGCAGTTCTTC; d_gene: TRBD2; v_gene: TRBV18; j_gene: TRBJ2-1; abundance: NA; len: 17
CDR3aa: CAISEGAETQYF; CDR3nt: TGTGCCATCAGTGAGGGGGCGGAGACCCAGTACTTC; d_gene: NA; v_gene: TRBV10-3; j_gene: TRBJ2-5; abundance: NA; len: 12
CDR3aa: CASSRTRQETQYF; CDR3nt: TGTGCCAGCAGCCGGACTAGACAAGAGACCCAGTACTTC; d_gene: TRBD2; v_gene: TRBV5-8; j_gene: TRBJ2-5; abundance: NA; len: 13
CDR3aa: CASSDQQAGGDTIYF; CDR3nt: TGTGCCAGCAGTGATCAGCAGGCGGGCGGAGACACCATATATTTT; d_gene: NA; v_gene: TRBV2; j_gene: TRBJ1-3; abundance: NA; len: 15
CDR3aa: CASSSGSVGSPLHF; CDR3nt: TGTGCCAGCAGCTCGGGTTCCGTTGGGTCACCCCTCCACTTT; d_gene: NA; v_gene: TRBV7-9; j_gene: TRBJ1-6; abundance: few; len: 14
CDR3aa: CASSLDPAGDGTQYF; CDR3nt: TGTGCCAGCAGCTTAGATCCGGCGGGAGACGGTACGCAGTATTTT; d_gene: TRBD2; v_gene: TRBV11-2; j_gene: TRBJ2-3; abundance: NA; len: 15
CDR3aa: CSARSVNEQFF; CDR3nt: TGCAGTGCTAGAAGTGTAAATGAGCAGTTCTTC; d_gene: NA; v_gene: TRBV20-1; j_gene: TRBJ2-1; abundance: NA; len: 11
CDR3aa: CAISTDSYGYTF; CDR3nt: TGTGCCATCAGTACGGACAGCTATGGCTACACCTTC; d_gene: NA; v_gene: TRBV10-3; j_gene: TRBJ1-2; abundance: NA; len: 12
CDR3aa: CASSVGLPSSYEQYF; CDR3nt: TGTGCCAGCAGCGTAGGACTGCCCAGCTCCTACGAGCAGTACTTC; d_gene: NA; v_gene: TRBV9; j_gene: TRBJ2-7; abundance: NA; len: 15
CDR3aa: CASTRNEKLFF; CDR3nt: TGTGCCAGCACCCGGAATGAAAAACTGTTTTTT; d_gene: NA; v_gene: TRBV2; j_gene: TRBJ1-4; abundance: NA; len: 11
CDR3aa: CASTPFVAGEKLFF; CDR3nt: TGTGCCAGCACCCCCTTTGTCGCCGGTGAAAAACTGTTTTTT; d_gene: NA; v_gene: TRBV28; j_gene: TRBJ1-4; abundance: NA; len: 14
CDR3aa: CSTGQRADTQYF; CDR3nt: TGCAGCACCGGACAGCGGGCAGATACGCAGTATTTT; d_gene: NA; v_gene: TRBV29-1; j_gene: TRBJ2-3; abundance: NA; len: 12
CDR3aa: CAGTSGEVTQYF; CDR3nt: TGTGCCGGAACTAGCGGTGAGGTTACGCAGTATTTT; d_gene: TRBD2; v_gene: TRBV7-9; j_gene: TRBJ2-3; abundance: few; len: 12
CDR3aa: CATSRDRNRGQPQHF; CDR3nt: TGTGCCACCAGCAGAGATCGTAATCGTGGACAGCCCCAGCATTTT; d_gene: NA; v_gene: TRBV15; j_gene: TRBJ1-5; abundance: few; len: 15
CDR3aa: CSARTDTQAFF; CDR3nt: TGCAGTGCACGGACAGATACACAAGCTTTCTTT; d_gene: NA; v_gene: TRBV20-1; j_gene: TRBJ1-1; abundance: NA; len: 11
CDR3aa: CATSRDGGLGQPQHF; CDR3nt: TGTGCCACCAGCAGAGATGGAGGGTTGGGGCAGCCCCAGCATTTT; d_gene: NA; v_gene: TRBV15; j_gene: TRBJ1-5; abundance: NA; len: 15
CDR3aa: CASSPGQGDSNQPQHF; CDR3nt: TGTGCCAGCAGCCCCGGACAGGGGGATAGCAATCAGCCCCAGCATTTT; d_gene: TRBD1; v_gene: TRBV7-9; j_gene: TRBJ1-5; abundance: once; len: 16
CDR3aa: CASSPVLAGEETQYF; CDR3nt: TGTGCCAGCAGCCCCGTTTTAGCGGGGGAGGAGACCCAGTACTTC; d_gene: TRBD2; v_gene: TRBV7-9; j_gene: TRBJ2-5; abundance: NA; len: 15
CDR3aa: CASSPTQGIGYGYTF; CDR3nt: TGTGCCAGTAGCCCTACACAGGGAATAGGGTATGGCTACACCTTC; d_gene: NA; v_gene: TRBV19; j_gene: TRBJ1-2; abundance: NA; len: 15
CDR3aa: CASSVGRGASTDTQYF; CDR3nt: TGTGCCAGCAGCGTAGGTCGGGGGGCCAGCACAGATACGCAGTATTTT; d_gene: NA; v_gene: TRBV9; j_gene: TRBJ2-3; abundance: NA; len: 16
CDR3aa: CASSAMTGGSDTQYF; CDR3nt: TGTGCCAGCAGCGCCATGACAGGGGGGTCAGATACGCAGTATTTT; d_gene: TRBD1; v_gene: TRBV9; j_gene: TRBJ2-3; abundance: NA; len: 15
CDR3aa: CASSADGSSGNTIYF; CDR3nt: TGTGCCAGCAGTGCAGACGGAAGCTCTGGAAACACCATATATTTT; d_gene: NA; v_gene: TRBV6-8; j_gene: TRBJ1-3; abundance: NA; len: 15
CDR3aa: CATSDPDEFYYNEQFF; CDR3nt: TGTGCCACCAGTGACCCCGACGAATTCTACTACAATGAGCAGTTCTTC; d_gene: NA; v_gene: TRBV24-1; j_gene: TRBJ2-1; abundance: NA; len: 16
CDR3aa: CASSLIAGGLETQYF; CDR3nt: TGTGCCAGCAGCTTAATAGCGGGAGGGCTGGAGACCCAGTACTTC; d_gene: TRBD2; v_gene: TRBV7-3; j_gene: TRBJ2-5; abundance: few; len: 15
CDR3aa: CAWSVSLNTEAFF; CDR3nt: TGTGCCTGGAGTGTCAGTTTGAACACTGAAGCTTTCTTT; d_gene: NA; v_gene: TRBV30; j_gene: TRBJ1-1; abundance: NA; len: 13
CDR3aa: CASSPIETGPYEQYF; CDR3nt: TGTGCCAGCAGCCCCATTGAGACTGGACCCTACGAGCAGTACTTC; d_gene: NA; v_gene: TRBV7-7; j_gene: TRBJ2-7; abundance: NA; len: 15
CDR3aa: CASSSEWGGADTQYF; CDR3nt: TGTGCCAGCAGCTCGGAGTGGGGCGGGGCAGATACGCAGTATTTT; d_gene: NA; v_gene: TRBV9; j_gene: TRBJ2-3; abundance: once; len: 15
CDR3aa: CAWSVFAGGISNEQFF; CDR3nt: TGTGCCTGGAGTGTATTTGCAGGGGGTATTTCTAATGAGCAGTTCTTC; d_gene: TRBD1; v_gene: TRBV30; j_gene: TRBJ2-1; abundance: NA; len: 16
CDR3aa: CAWIRQDQETQYF; CDR3nt: TGTGCCTGGATTAGGCAGGACCAAGAGACCCAGTACTTC; d_gene: NA; v_gene: TRBV30; j_gene: TRBJ2-5; abundance: few; len: 13
CDR3aa: CASSLEAGEYNEQFF; CDR3nt: TGTGCCAGCAGCTTAGAAGCGGGAGAATACAATGAGCAGTTCTTC; d_gene: TRBD2; v_gene: TRBV7-9; j_gene: TRBJ2-1; abundance: NA; len: 15
CDR3aa: CASSASGGFSGDTF; CDR3nt: TGTGCCAGCAGCGCCTCGGGAGGGTTCTCGGGAGACACCTTC; d_gene: NA; v_gene: TRBV9; j_gene: TRBJ1-2; abundance: once; len: 14
CDR3aa: CASSLEVSSEETQYF; CDR3nt: TGTGCCAGCAGCTTAGAGGTCTCCTCGGAAGAGACCCAGTACTTC; d_gene: NA; v_gene: TRBV7-2; j_gene: TRBJ2-5; abundance: NA; len: 15
CDR3aa: CASSLVTTESYEQYF; CDR3nt: TGTGCCAGCAGCTTGGTGACGACGGAAAGCTACGAGCAGTACTTC; d_gene: NA; v_gene: TRBV5-6; j_gene: TRBJ2-7; abundance: NA; len: 15
CDR3aa: CAWSVHRTSGVYEQYF; CDR3nt: TGTGCCTGGAGTGTACACAGGACTAGCGGGGTTTACGAGCAGTACTTC; d_gene: TRBD2; v_gene: TRBV30; j_gene: TRBJ2-7; abundance: NA; len: 16
CDR3aa: CASSHQDRGGMAFF; CDR3nt: TGTGCCAGCAGTCATCAGGACAGGGGGGGAATGGCTTTCTTT; d_gene: TRBD1; v_gene: TRBV7-3; j_gene: TRBJ1-1; abundance: NA; len: 14
CDR3aa: CASSQGGNTEAFF; CDR3nt: TGCGCCAGCAGCCAAGGGGGGAACACTGAAGCTTTCTTT; d_gene: NA; v_gene: TRBV4-1; j_gene: TRBJ1-1; abundance: NA; len: 13
CDR3aa: CASTKGGAWTEAFF; CDR3nt: TGTGCCAGCACCAAGGGGGGGGCTTGGACTGAAGCTTTCTTT; d_gene: NA; v_gene: TRBV25-1; j_gene: TRBJ1-1; abundance: NA; len: 14
CDR3aa: CASSRDRGNYGYTF; CDR3nt: TGTGCTAGCAGCCGGGACAGGGGGAACTATGGCTACACCTTC; d_gene: TRBD1; v_gene: TRBV7-7; j_gene: TRBJ1-2; abundance: NA; len: 14
CDR3aa: CASSLGIDNEQFF; CDR3nt: TGCGCCAGCAGCTTGGGCATCGACAATGAGCAGTTCTTC; d_gene: NA; v_gene: TRBV5-1; j_gene: TRBJ2-1; abundance: NA; len: 13
CDR3aa: CASRQLGQPLPHGYTF; CDR3nt: TGTGCCAGCAGACAACTCGGACAGCCTCTTCCTCATGGCTACACCTTC; d_gene: NA; v_gene: TRBV5-6; j_gene: TRBJ1-2; abundance: NA; len: 16
CDR3aa: CASSFWVRTSNQPQHF; CDR3nt: TGTGCCAGCAGCTTCTGGGTACGTACGAGCAATCAGCCCCAGCATTTT; d_gene: NA; v_gene: TRBV5-6; j_gene: TRBJ1-5; abundance: NA; len: 16
CDR3aa: CASRMDRNEHSPLHF; CDR3nt: TGCGCCAGCAGGATGGACAGGAACGAACATTCACCCCTCCACTTT; d_gene: TRBD1; v_gene: TRBV5-1; j_gene: TRBJ1-6; abundance: NA; len: 15
CDR3aa: CASLKREGRGEQFF; CDR3nt: TGTGCCAGCCTCAAGCGGGAGGGCCGGGGTGAGCAGTTCTTC; d_gene: TRBD2; v_gene: TRBV19; j_gene: TRBJ2-1; abundance: once; len: 14
CDR3aa: CASSLAVSGGLVVNSPLHF; CDR3nt: TGTGCCAGCAGCTTAGCAGTTAGTGGGGGCTTGGTAGTAAATTCACCCCTCCACTTT; d_gene: NA; v_gene: TRBV7-8; j_gene: TRBJ1-6; abundance: NA; len: 19
CDR3aa: CASSPLAGGFYEQYF; CDR3nt: TGTGCCAGCTCACCTCTAGCGGGGGGGTTCTACGAGCAGTACTTC; d_gene: TRBD2; v_gene: TRBV18; j_gene: TRBJ2-7; abundance: NA; len: 15
CDR3aa: CSVVGTEQETQYF; CDR3nt: TGCAGCGTTGTAGGGACAGAGCAAGAGACCCAGTACTTC; d_gene: TRBD1; v_gene: TRBV29-1; j_gene: TRBJ2-5; abundance: NA; len: 13